This TCR beta chain comes out of a study of shared clonotypes between healthy human individuals. The CDR3 is 14 amino acids. Germline V gene data show CDR1 as SGHDN and CDR2 as FVKESK. V trimming: 3 bases; J trimming: 7 bases; junction bases outside the gene matches: 5. Findings and limits, study-wide: Among donors, clonotype sharing was expected to be affected by sequencing depth.

For this clone: The antigen remains unidentified.

Only in-frame clones appear in the TCRdb table, and some are missing; sequencing was by immunoSEQ multiplex PCR. The sample lists about 2.3 million clones, 80% to 95% occurring once. V usage is TRBV14 and J usage is TRBJ2-1, with TRBD2 matching 8 bases. The sequence came from a man between 18 and 35 years old in good health. Some clones in this sample may be carry-over from other donors' samples. Sequencing was performed on naive CD4+ T cells from PBMCs. Subset in this sample: CD45RA+ positively selected. CDR3 in DNA: TGTGCCAGCAGCCACCTAGCGGGCTGGAATGAGCAGTTCTTC. As protein: CASSHLAGWNEQFF.